Shown below are 8 T cell receptor beta chains from a single sample sequenced in a study of T cell responses to AZD1222 COVID-19 vaccine. The table came from immunoSEQ multiplex PCR; TCRdb's copy has only in-frame clones and leaves some out. The profile covers about 97,000 clones, with roughly 83% appearing a single time and approximately 17% taken by the ten largest. This specimen consisted of peripheral blood, obtained on day 0 of AZD1222 vaccination. The origin of the receptors is an adult in good health.

The rearrangement links TRBV13 to TRBJ1-1; 11 bases are a match to TRBD1. Germline CDR1 and CDR2: PRHDT and FYEKMQ (reference sequence). Unmatched junction bases numbered 5, after V lost 6 bases and J lost 11 bases. The CDR3 spans 12 residues. CDR3 bases: TGTGCCAGCAGACGGACAGGGGGCTGGGCTTTCTTT. This codes for CASRRTGGWAFF.

The CDR3 loop reads CASREGAPSNQPQHF. The CDR3 DNA is TGTGCCAGCAGGGAGGGGGCTCCGAGCAATCAGCCCCAGCATTTT. The chain carries TRBV28 and TRBJ1-5; 7 nucleotides line up with TRBD1. The CDR3 spans 15 residues. Trimming cost V 6 bases and J 1 base; bases outside gene matches: 6. Germline CDR1 and CDR2: MDHEN and SYDVKM.

The chain couples TRBV12-5 to TRBJ2-3; 8 positions match TRBD2. Per the germline V gene, CDR1 is LGHNT and CDR2 is FRNRAP. The CDR3 extends over 14 amino acids. The J segment lost 2 bases and the V segment lost 5 bases, leaving 3 bases of the junction unmatched. CDR3: CASGPGGYTDTQYF. In nucleotides, the CDR3 is TGTGCTAGTGGTCCGGGGGGGTACACAGATACGCAGTATTTT.

DNA of the CDR3: TGTGCCAGCAGTTCCGACCCCCTAGCGGGATATCTGGACTCCTACAATGAGCAGTTCTTC. Its protein product is CASSSDPLAGYLDSYNEQFF. V and J are TRBV28 and TRBJ2-1; 9 bases match TRBD2. V shed 4 bases and J 0 bases; nucleotides not matched to a gene: 16. Germline CDR1 reads MDHEN; CDR2 reads SYDVKM. The CDR3 sequence is 20 residues long.

This rearrangement joins TRBV4-3 to TRBJ1-6; 7 bases match TRBD1. Germline V gives CDR1 LGHNA, CDR2 YSLEER. V lost 0 bases and J lost 6; bases outside the gene matches: 5. There are 16 residues in the CDR3. The CDR3 reads CASSQELGDSNSPLHF. Written as DNA, the CDR3 is TGCGCCAGCAGCCAAGAGCTAGGGGACAGTAATTCACCCCTCCACTTT.

This chain uses TRBV5-4 with TRBJ1-1; the D is unclear. The germline V gene encodes CDR1 SGHNT and CDR2 YYREEE (reference sequence). This CDR3 is 16 amino acids long. With 3 bases removed from V and 0 bases from J, the gap between germline ends came to 15 bases. The CDR3 coding sequence is TGTGCCAGCAGCTCCCTGGCCGGGCGATTGAACACTGAAGCTTTCTTT. It codes for CASSSLAGRLNTEAFF.

The chain employs TRBV4-2 and TRBJ2-1, with TRBD2 identical over 8 bases. Germline V gene sequence: CDR1 LGHNA, CDR2 YNFKEQ. The trim removed 1 base at V and 5 bases at J, leaving 7 bases unmatched. The CDR3 has 16 amino acids. Here the CDR3 DNA reads TGTGCCAGCAGCCAAGCTGCCGGGAGGGCAGACAATGAGCAGTTCTTC. Protein sequence: CASSQAAGRADNEQFF.

V and J are TRBV7-8 and TRBJ2-3; TRBD2 agrees at 15 bases. V shed 5 bases, J shed 4 bases, and the junction held 10 bases outside the gene matches. The germline V gene has CDR1 SGHVS and CDR2 FQNEAQ. The length of the CDR3 is 18 residues. This CDR3 reads CASSRGLAGGPVADTQYF. In nucleotides, the CDR3 is TGTGCCAGCAGCCGAGGACTAGCGGGGGGGCCCGTGGCAGATACGCAGTATTTT.